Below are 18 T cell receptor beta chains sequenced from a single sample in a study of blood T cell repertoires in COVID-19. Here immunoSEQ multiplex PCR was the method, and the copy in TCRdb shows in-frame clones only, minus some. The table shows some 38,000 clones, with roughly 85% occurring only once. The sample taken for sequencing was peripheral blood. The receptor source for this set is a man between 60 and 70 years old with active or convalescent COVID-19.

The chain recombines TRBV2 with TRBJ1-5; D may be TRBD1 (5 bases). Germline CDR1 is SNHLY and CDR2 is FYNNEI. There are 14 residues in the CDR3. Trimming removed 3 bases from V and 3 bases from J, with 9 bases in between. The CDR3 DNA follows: TGTGCCAGCAGTGATGTACAGGACAATCAGCCCCAGCATTTT. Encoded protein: CASSDVQDNQPQHF. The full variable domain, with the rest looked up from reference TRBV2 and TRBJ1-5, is EPEVTQTPSHQVTQMGQEVILRCVPISNHLYFYWYRQILGQKVEFLVSFYNNEISEKSEIFDDQFSVERPDGSNFTLKIRSTKLEDSAMYFCASSDVQDNQPQHFGDGTRLSIL.

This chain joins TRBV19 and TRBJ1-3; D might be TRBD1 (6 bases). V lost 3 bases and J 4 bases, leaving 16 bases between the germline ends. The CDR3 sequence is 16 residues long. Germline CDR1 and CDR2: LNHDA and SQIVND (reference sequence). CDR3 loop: CASSISGQLTGNTIYF. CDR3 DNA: TGTGCCAGTAGTATCTCGGGACAACTAACAGGAAACACCATATATTTT.

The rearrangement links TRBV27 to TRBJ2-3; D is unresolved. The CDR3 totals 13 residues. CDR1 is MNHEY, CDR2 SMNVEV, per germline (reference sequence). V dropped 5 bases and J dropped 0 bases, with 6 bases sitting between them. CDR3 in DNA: TGTGCCAGCAGTCCCCTTAGCACAGATACGCAGTATTTT. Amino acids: CASSPLSTDTQYF.

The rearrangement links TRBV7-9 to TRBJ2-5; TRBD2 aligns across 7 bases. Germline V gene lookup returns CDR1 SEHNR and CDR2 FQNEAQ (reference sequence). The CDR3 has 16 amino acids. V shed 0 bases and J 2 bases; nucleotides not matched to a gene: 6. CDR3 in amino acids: CASSLASGGIQETQYF. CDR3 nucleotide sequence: TGTGCCAGCAGCTTAGCGTCGGGAGGTATACAAGAGACCCAGTACTTC.

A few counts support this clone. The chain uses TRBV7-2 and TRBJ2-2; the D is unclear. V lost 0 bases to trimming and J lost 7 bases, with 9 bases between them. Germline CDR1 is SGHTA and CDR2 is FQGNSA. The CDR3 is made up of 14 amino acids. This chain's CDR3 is CASSLAAGGGELFF. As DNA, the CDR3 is TGTGCCAGCAGCTTAGCCGCAGGTGGCGGGGAGCTGTTTTTT.

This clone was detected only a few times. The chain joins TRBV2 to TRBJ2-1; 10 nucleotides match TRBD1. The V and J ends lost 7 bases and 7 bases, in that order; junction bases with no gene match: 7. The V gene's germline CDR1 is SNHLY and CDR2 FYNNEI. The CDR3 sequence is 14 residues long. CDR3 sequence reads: CASTDRGRGNEQFF. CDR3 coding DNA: TGTGCCAGCACCGACAGGGGGCGCGGGAATGAGCAGTTCTTC.

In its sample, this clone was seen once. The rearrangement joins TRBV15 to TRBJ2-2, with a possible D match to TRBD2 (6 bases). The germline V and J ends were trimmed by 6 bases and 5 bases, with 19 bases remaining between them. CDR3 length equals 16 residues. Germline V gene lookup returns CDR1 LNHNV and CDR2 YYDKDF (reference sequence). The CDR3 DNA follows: TGTGCCACCAGGACCTCCGGGACTGGGAGGACCGGGGAGCTGTTTTTT. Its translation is CATRTSGTGRTGELFF.

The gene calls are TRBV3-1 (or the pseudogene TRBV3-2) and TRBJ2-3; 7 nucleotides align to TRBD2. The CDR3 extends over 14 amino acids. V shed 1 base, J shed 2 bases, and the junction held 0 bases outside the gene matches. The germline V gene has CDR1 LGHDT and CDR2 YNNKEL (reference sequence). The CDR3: CASSQGDYTDTQYF. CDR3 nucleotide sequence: TGTGCCAGCAGCCAAGGGGACTACACAGATACGCAGTATTTT.

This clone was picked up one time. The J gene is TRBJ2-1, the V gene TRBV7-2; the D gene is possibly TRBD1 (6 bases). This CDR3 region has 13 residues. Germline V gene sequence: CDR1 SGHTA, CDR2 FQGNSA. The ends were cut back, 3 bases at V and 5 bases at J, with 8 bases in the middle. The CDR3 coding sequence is TGTGCCAGCAGCTTGAACAGGGACAATGAGCAGTTCTTC. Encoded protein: CASSLNRDNEQFF.

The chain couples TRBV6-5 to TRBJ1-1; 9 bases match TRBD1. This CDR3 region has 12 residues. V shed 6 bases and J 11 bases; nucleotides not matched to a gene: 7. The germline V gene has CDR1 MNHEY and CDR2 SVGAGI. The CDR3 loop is CASRGQGLRAFF. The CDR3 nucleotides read TGTGCCAGCAGGGGACAGGGATTGAGGGCTTTCTTT.

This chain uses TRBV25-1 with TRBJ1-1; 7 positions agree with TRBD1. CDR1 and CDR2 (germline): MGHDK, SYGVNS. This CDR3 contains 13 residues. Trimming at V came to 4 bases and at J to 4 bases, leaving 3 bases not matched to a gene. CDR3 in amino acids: CASSAYRGTEAFF. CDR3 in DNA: TGTGCCAGCAGTGCGTACAGGGGCACTGAAGCTTTCTTT.

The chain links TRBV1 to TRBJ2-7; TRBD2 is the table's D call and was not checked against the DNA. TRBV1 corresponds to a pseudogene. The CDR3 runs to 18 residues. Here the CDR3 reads CTSSQTTRREGPSYEQYV. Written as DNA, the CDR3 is TGCACCAGCAGCCAAACAACGCGACGGGAGGGCCCCTCCTACGAGCAGTACGTC.

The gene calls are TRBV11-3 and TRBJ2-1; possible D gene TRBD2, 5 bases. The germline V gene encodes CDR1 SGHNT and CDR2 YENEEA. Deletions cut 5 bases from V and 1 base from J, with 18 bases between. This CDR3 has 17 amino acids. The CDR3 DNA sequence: TGTGCCAGCAGCCCCCACGCGGGTATCACATCCTACAATGAGCAGTTCTTC. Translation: CASSPHAGITSYNEQFF.

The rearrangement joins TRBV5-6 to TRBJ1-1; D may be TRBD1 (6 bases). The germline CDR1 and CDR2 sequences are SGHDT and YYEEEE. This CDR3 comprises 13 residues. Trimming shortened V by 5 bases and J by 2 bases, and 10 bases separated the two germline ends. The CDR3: CASSEDSNTEAFF. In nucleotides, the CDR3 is TGTGCCAGCAGTGAGGACAGCAACACTGAAGCTTTCTTT.

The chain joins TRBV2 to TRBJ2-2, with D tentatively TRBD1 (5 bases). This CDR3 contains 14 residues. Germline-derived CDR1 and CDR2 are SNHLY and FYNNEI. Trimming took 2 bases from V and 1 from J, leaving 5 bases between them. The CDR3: CASSETGNTGELFF. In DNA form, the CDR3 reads TGTGCCAGCAGTGAAACAGGGAACACCGGGGAGCTGTTTTTT. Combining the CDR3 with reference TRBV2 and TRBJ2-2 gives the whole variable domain EPEVTQTPSHQVTQMGQEVILRCVPISNHLYFYWYRQILGQKVEFLVSFYNNEISEKSEIFDDQFSVERPDGSNFTLKIRSTKLEDSAMYFCASSETGNTGELFFGEGSRLTVL.

CDR3 DNA sequence: TGTGCCATCAGTGAGTTCCCAGACAAAGAGACCCAGTACTTC. It codes for CAISEFPDKETQYF. The chain links TRBV10-3 to TRBJ2-5, with D unresolved. The germline V gene has CDR1 ENHRY and CDR2 SYGVKD. V gave up 1 base and J gave up 3 bases, with 9 bases separating them. The CDR3 is 14 residues long.

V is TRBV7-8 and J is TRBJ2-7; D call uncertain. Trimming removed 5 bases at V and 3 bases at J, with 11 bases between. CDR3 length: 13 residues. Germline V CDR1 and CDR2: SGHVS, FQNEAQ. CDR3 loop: CASSPRQDYEQYV. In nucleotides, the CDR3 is TGTGCCAGCAGCCCCCGACAAGACTACGAGCAGTACGTC.

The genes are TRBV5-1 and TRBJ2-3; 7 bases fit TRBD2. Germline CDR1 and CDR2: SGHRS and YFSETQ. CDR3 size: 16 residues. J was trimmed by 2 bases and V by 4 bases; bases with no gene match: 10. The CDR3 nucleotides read TGCGCCAGCAGCCCGGAACGGGCGGGAGTCACAGATACGCAGTATTTT. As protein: CASSPERAGVTDTQYF.